What follows are 9 T cell receptor beta chains derived from one specimen sequenced in a study of spatial heterogeneity in lung cancer. TCRdb used MiXCR to reprocess the 5' RACE reads, holding one entry per CDR3 protein. The profile shows roughly 32,000 distinct CDR3 sequences, 10% of them singletons. Noted time point: blood at routine non-recurrence follow-up after resection. Material: PBMCs, obtained at follow-up. The receptors were sampled from a female donor with early-stage non-small cell lung cancer.

This clonotype was observed at least ten times. The rearrangement links TRBV5-1 to TRBJ2-5, with TRBD1 matching over 7 bases. This CDR3 region has 17 residues. CDR1 is SGHRS, CDR2 YFSETQ, per germline. With V trimmed by 4 bases and J by 9 bases, 21 bases remained unmatched. CDR3 nucleotide sequence: TGCGCCAGCAGCGCCTCCCGAGGGGGCATGGGAGACCCAGCCCAGTACTTC. Its protein product is CASSASRGGMGDPAQYF.

This clonotype was seen ten or more times. This chain uses TRBV18 with TRBJ1-5, with a possible D match to TRBD1 (6 bases). CDR3 length equals 20 residues. Germline V gives CDR1 KGHSH, CDR2 LQKENI. V was clipped by 3 bases and J by 0 bases, with 24 bases between them. The chain's CDR3 is CASSPRWGRGVSSSNQPQHF. The CDR3 DNA reads as TGTGCCAGCTCACCCAGGTGGGGCAGGGGTGTGAGTTCTAGCAATCAGCCCCAGCATTTT.

This clonotype has more than one count but fewer than ten. The CDR3 spells CASSLWGAITGELFF. CDR3 nucleotide sequence: TGTGCCAGCAGTTTGTGGGGGGCTATAACCGGGGAGCTGTTTTTT. The rearrangement uses TRBV27 and TRBJ2-2, with D possibly called TRBD1 or TRBD2 (6 bases each). V gave up 3 bases and J gave up 5 bases, with 13 bases separating them. Germline V lookup: CDR1 MNHEY, CDR2 SMNVEV (reference sequence). The CDR3 runs 15 residues.

This clonotype was detected ten times or more. The J gene is TRBJ2-5, the V gene TRBV28, with D maybe TRBD1 (5 bases). Germline CDR1 and CDR2: MDHEN and SYDVKM. The CDR3 loop spans 15 amino acids. Trimming stripped 2 bases from V and 2 bases from J, with 12 bases between. The CDR3 sequence is CASSLGQGMQETQYF. CDR3 nucleotides: TGTGCCAGCAGTTTAGGTCAGGGAATGCAAGAGACCCAGTACTTC. The variable domain in full, with the rest retrieved from reference TRBV28 and TRBJ2-5, is DVKVTQSSRYLVKRTGEKVFLECVQDMDHENMFWYRQDPGLGLRLIYFSYDVKMKEKGDIPEGYSVSREKKERFSLILESASTNQTSMYLCASSLGQGMQETQYFGPGTRLLVL.

As DNA, the CDR3 is TGTGCCAGCAGCCCCCGAGGGGCGGGGGGCTATTACAATGAGCAGTTCTTC. Its translation: CASSPRGAGGYYNEQFF. The chain carries TRBV11-1 and TRBJ2-1; TRBD2 matches 8 bases. The germline gives CDR1 SGHAT, CDR2 FQDESV (reference sequence). The CDR3 totals 17 residues. The J segment lost 4 bases and the V segment lost 5 bases, leaving 13 bases of the junction unmatched.

The chain employs TRBV7-8 and TRBJ1-1, with no clear D. The germline V and J ends were trimmed by 0 bases and 1 base, with 3 bases remaining between them. This CDR3 contains 13 residues. Per the germline V gene, CDR1 is SGHVS and CDR2 is FQNEAQ. The CDR3 loop is CASSLAANTEAFF. CDR3 nucleotide sequence: TGTGCCAGCAGCTTAGCTGCGAACACTGAAGCTTTCTTT.

This clonotype ranks as medium-sized. The genes are TRBV3-1 and TRBJ2-2; D is ambiguous. Trimming removed 1 base from V and 7 bases from J, with 7 bases in between. The CDR3 runs to 13 residues. The germline gives CDR1 LGHDT, CDR2 YNNKEL (reference sequence). CDR3 sequence (DNA): TGTGCCAGCAGCCAAGTGTACAACGGGGAGCTGTTTTTT. Translation gives CASSQVYNGELFF.

The chain uses TRBV6-5 and TRBJ1-5, with D hard to call. The V and J ends lost 2 bases and 5 bases respectively, with 7 bases between them. CDR1 and CDR2 (germline): MNHEY, SVGAGI. The CDR3 runs to 13 residues. The CDR3, as DNA: TGTGCCAGCAGTTACCACGGGGATCAGCCCCAGCATTTT. This encodes CASSYHGDQPQHF.

In this sample, this clonotype turned up many times. V and J are TRBV29-1 and TRBJ1-1, with D hard to call. Germline V gene sequence: CDR1 SQVTM, CDR2 ANQGSEA. Deletions cut 5 bases from V and 2 bases from J, with 6 bases between. The CDR3 runs 11 residues. CDR3 sequence (DNA): TGCAGCGTTTTGCCCAACACTGAAGCTTTCTTT. Translating gives CSVLPNTEAFF.